Following are 20 T cell receptor beta chains from one sample sequenced in a study of T cell changes during pregnancy in multiple sclerosis. Clones were sequenced by immunoSEQ multiplex PCR, and TCRdb holds only the in-frame ones, with some missing. Among tens of thousands of clones, almost 95% were seen once, and the ten largest hold 1.3%. Sequenced sample: peripheral blood. The receptors come from a female donor with multiple sclerosis, enrolled in a pregnancy study.

The V gene is TRBV6-1, the J gene TRBJ2-7; 8 nucleotides align to TRBD1. This CDR3 is built from 14 residues. Per the germline V gene, CDR1 is MNHNS and CDR2 is SASEGT. After removal of 7 bases from V and 1 base from J, the junction contained 6 bases not matched to a gene. This chain's CDR3 is CASNDRGNSYEQYF. The CDR3 region has the DNA TGTGCCAGCAACGACAGGGGAAATTCCTACGAGCAGTACTTC.

The chain uses TRBV4-3 and TRBJ2-7; D is unclear. This CDR3 contains 13 residues. Germline CDR1 LGHNA, CDR2 YSLEER. V was clipped by 0 bases and J by 3 bases, with 6 bases between them. CDR3 sequence (DNA): TGCGCCAGCAGCCAAGATTACAGCTACGAGCAGTACTTC. It yields the protein CASSQDYSYEQYF.

CDR3 nucleotide sequence: TGCGCCAGCAGCTTGGCCCAGGGACAGTACGAGCAGTACTTC. It yields the protein CASSLAQGQYEQYF. The rearrangement links TRBV5-1 to TRBJ2-7; 7 nucleotides agree with TRBD1. V lost 0 bases and J lost 4; bases outside the gene matches: 4. Germline V gene data show CDR1 as SGHRS and CDR2 as YFSETQ. The CDR3 is made up of 14 amino acids.

The J gene is TRBJ2-7, the V gene TRBV4-1; TRBD1 agrees at 8 bases. Trimming took 0 bases from V and 4 from J; bases not matched to a gene: 5. Germline V gene lookup returns CDR1 MGHRA and CDR2 YSYEKL. This CDR3 is built from 15 residues. Here the CDR3 DNA reads TGCGCCAGCAGCCAAGATACAGGGGGGATATACGAGCAGTACTTC. This codes for CASSQDTGGIYEQYF.

This clone has only one observation. The gene calls are TRBV15 and TRBJ1-2; no clear D gene. CDR3 length equals 13 residues. The germline V and J ends were trimmed by 2 bases and 8 bases, with 12 bases remaining between them. Germline CDR1 and CDR2: LNHNV and YYDKDF (reference sequence). CDR3 region: CATSRSKTGGYTF. Here the CDR3 DNA reads TGTGCCACCAGCAGATCCAAAACGGGAGGCTACACCTTC.

The V and J genes are TRBV18 and TRBJ1-1, with D tentatively TRBD1 (6 bases). V was pared by 3 bases and J by 1 base, with 12 bases between. CDR3 size: 15 residues. Germline-derived CDR1 and CDR2 are KGHSH and LQKENI. The CDR3 is CASSPPGRGNTEAFF. The CDR3 coding sequence is TGTGCCAGCTCACCTCCAGGCAGGGGGAACACTGAAGCTTTCTTT.

This chain links TRBV5-4 with TRBJ1-1, with 7 bases aligning to TRBD1. The trim removed 4 bases at V and 7 bases at J, leaving 13 bases unmatched. Germline V gene lookup returns CDR1 SGHNT and CDR2 YYREEE (reference sequence). This CDR3 has 15 amino acids. As DNA, the CDR3 is TGTGCCAGCAGCCAATACCCGACAGGGTCCGGTGAAGCTTTCTTT. The encoded protein is CASSQYPTGSGEAFF.

This chain joins TRBV6-1 and TRBJ1-1; D is uncertain. This CDR3 contains 13 residues. In germline, CDR1 is MNHNS, CDR2 SASEGT. The V gene lost 6 bases and the J gene lost 1 base, with 9 bases spanning the gap. The DNA for the CDR3 is TGTGCCAGCAGAAGTATACAGAACACTGAAGCTTTCTTT. Its protein product is CASRSIQNTEAFF.

The chain couples TRBV19 to TRBJ1-2; TRBD1 might be the D (5 bases). V dropped 3 bases and J dropped 8 bases, with 13 bases sitting between them. This CDR3 is built from 13 residues. Germline V gene sequence: CDR1 LNHDA, CDR2 SQIVND (reference sequence). This chain's CDR3 is CASSMVQEAGYTF. DNA for the CDR3: TGTGCCAGTAGTATGGTACAGGAGGCCGGCTACACCTTC.

The V call is TRBV6-6, the J call TRBJ2-7, with TRBD2 identical over 8 bases. CDR3 size: 16 residues. V shed 2 bases and J 4 bases; nucleotides not matched to a gene: 10. Germline CDR1 MNHNY, CDR2 SVGAGI (reference sequence). CDR3 in amino acids: CASSYAGGGGIYEQYF. CDR3 in DNA: TGTGCCAGCAGTTACGCCGGGGGGGGAGGGATATACGAGCAGTACTTC.

V usage is TRBV23-1 and J usage is TRBJ2-7; D is perhaps TRBD2 (6 bases). TRBV23-1 is given ORF status, its function remaining uncertain. The CDR3 runs 15 residues. Trimming shortened V by 0 bases and J by 5 bases, and 14 bases separated the two germline ends. The CDR3 DNA reads TGCGCCAGCAGTCAATCGGAGGGGAGGTCGAACGAGCAGTACTTC. Protein product: CASSQSEGRSNEQYF.

This rearrangement joins TRBV7-9 to TRBJ1-2, with 12 bases matching TRBD1. The CDR3 loop spans 18 amino acids. Trimming cost V 1 base and J 0 bases; bases outside gene matches: 6. CDR1 SEHNR and CDR2 FQNEAQ come from the germline V gene (reference sequence). CDR3 bases: TGTGCCAGCAGCTTAGGGGACAGGGGGCTTACTTCTAACTATGGCTACACCTTC. Translation: CASSLGDRGLTSNYGYTF.

The rearrangement uses TRBV7-2 and TRBJ2-1, with D hard to call. V was cut by 1 base and J by 10 bases, with 8 bases left in between. The germline CDR1 and CDR2 sequences are SGHTA and FQGNSA. CDR3 length: 12 amino acids. Here the CDR3 reads CASSLERPEQFF. For the CDR3, the DNA is TGTGCCAGCAGCTTAGAACGGCCGGAGCAGTTCTTC.

The chain is built from TRBV7-2 and TRBJ2-3; a weak D match, TRBD2 (5 bases). Germline values: CDR1 SGHTA, CDR2 FQGNSA. The CDR3 sequence is 15 residues long. The V end lost 3 bases, the J end lost 0 bases, and 10 bases lay between the germline ends. The DNA for the CDR3 is TGTGCCAGCAGCTTCCCGACTACTAGCACAGATACGCAGTATTTT. Translating it yields CASSFPTTSTDTQYF. The variable domain in full, with the rest retrieved from reference TRBV7-2 and TRBJ2-3, is GAGVSQSPSNKVTEKGKDVELRCDPISGHTALYWYRQSLGQGLEFLIYFQGNSAPDKSGLPSDRFSAERTGGSVSTLTIQRTQQEDSAVYLCASSFPTTSTDTQYFGPGTRLTVL.

The rearrangement links TRBV5-1 to TRBJ2-2; D unclear. V shed 0 bases and J shed 4 bases, with 10 bases lying between them. The CDR3 runs 15 residues. The V gene's germline CDR1 is SGHRS and CDR2 YFSETQ. The CDR3 DNA reads as TGCGCCAGCAGCTTGGCCTGGGGTAGCACCGGGGAGCTGTTTTTT. Translation gives CASSLAWGSTGELFF.

The sample holds one count of this clone. The rearrangement uses TRBV4-2 and TRBJ2-7; 10 nucleotides line up with TRBD1. Per germline, CDR1 LGHNA and CDR2 YNFKEQ. This CDR3 contains 14 residues. V gave up 5 bases and J gave up 6 bases; unmatched junction bases: 7. CDR3 in DNA: TGTGCCAGCAGCTTCGACAGGGGGCAAAGCGAGCAGTACTTC. Translating it yields CASSFDRGQSEQYF.

The chain uses TRBV5-4 and TRBJ1-2, with a weak D call TRBD1 (5 bases). The length of the CDR3 is 13 residues. V shed 0 bases and J shed 2 bases, with 5 bases lying between them. Germline V gives CDR1 SGHNT, CDR2 YYREEE (reference sequence). The CDR3 nucleotides are TGTGCCAGCAGCTTGGGGGGGAACTATGGCTACACCTTC. Amino acid sequence: CASSLGGNYGYTF.

The chain carries TRBV7-9 and TRBJ1-1; D remains ambiguous. V was clipped by 6 bases and J by 0 bases, with 11 bases between them. Germline V gene data show CDR1 as SEHNR and CDR2 as FQNEAQ (reference sequence). The CDR3 sequence is 14 residues long. The CDR3 loop reads CASSFDSVNTEAFF. The CDR3 DNA is TGTGCCAGCAGTTTTGACTCGGTGAACACTGAAGCTTTCTTT.

V and J are TRBV28 and TRBJ2-7, with 7 bases fitting TRBD1. Germline V gene sequence: CDR1 MDHEN, CDR2 SYDVKM. V shed 7 bases and J 4 bases; nucleotides not matched to a gene: 7. The CDR3 consists of 13 residues. The CDR3 nucleotides are TGTGCCAGCATGAAAGGGGGCGATTACGAGCAGTACTTC. Protein product: CASMKGGDYEQYF.

This chain joins TRBV19 and TRBJ2-7, with D maybe TRBD1 (5 bases). Trimming removed 7 bases from V and 0 bases from J, with 13 bases in between. The CDR3 runs to 14 residues. The germline gives CDR1 LNHDA, CDR2 SQIVND (reference sequence). CDR3 DNA: TGTGCCAGTAACCAGGGCGGTTTCTCCTACGAGCAGTACTTC. Translated: CASNQGGFSYEQYF.